These T cell receptor beta chains were read from a single sample in a study of early T cells in non-severe SARS-CoV-2 infection. TCRdb itself ran the 5' RACE reads through MiXCR, one entry per CDR3 protein. This sample carries 80,000 or so distinct CDR3 sequences, over 12% of them seen once, and the ten largest clones take roughly 3.1%. Specimen: whole blood. These TCRs come from an adult who was a healthcare worker with PCR-confirmed SARS-CoV-2 infection or an uninfected control (not recorded which). CDR3s include the opening cysteine and the closing phenylalanine or tryptophan. The D gene is left open where the match is weak. Size is stated for part of the rows, as once, few or many counts, or as a class when the clone is expanded.

D,size,length,J,V,DNA,CDR3
TRBD2,many,16,TRBJ2-1,TRBV4-1,TGCGCCAGCAGCCAAGCCGGCCTAGCGGGGGGTCACGAGCAGTTCTTC,CASSQAGLAGGHEQFF
-,few,13,TRBJ2-7,TRBV7-9,TGTGCCAGCAGACCGTGGGGCGGCTACGAGCAGTACTTC,CASRPWGGYEQYF
-,-,13,TRBJ2-1,TRBV11-2,TGTGCCAGCAGCCGACAGACTCTCGGTGAGCAGTTCTTC,CASSRQTLGEQFF
-,-,11,TRBJ2-1,TRBV29-1,TGCAGCGTTGAAAGTGACAATGAGCAGTTCTTC,CSVESDNEQFF
TRBD1,many,13,TRBJ2-3,TRBV7-3,TGTGCCAGCAGCCCGAGGACAGGCGGTACGCAGTATTTT,CASSPRTGGTQYF
TRBD2,-,17,TRBJ2-3,TRBV3-1,TGTGCCAGCAGCCAAACGGCGAATAGCGGGGGCCCCCGTACGCAGTATTTT,CASSQTANSGGPRTQYF
-,few,16,TRBJ2-7,TRBV11-2,TGTGCCAGCAGCAAGGCCGGGCTAGCTCGGTCCTACGAGCAGTACTTC,CASSKAGLARSYEQYF
-,many,16,TRBJ2-5,TRBV3-1,TGTGCCAGCAGCCAAGACAGGGGGGCGGCCCAAGAGACCCAGTACTTC,CASSQDRGAAQETQYF
TRBD1,few,15,TRBJ1-6,TRBV19,TGTGCCAGTAGTATGACAGGGCGCGGGGATTCACCCCTCCACTTT,CASSMTGRGDSPLHF
-,few,15,TRBJ2-7,TRBV6-1,TGTGCCAGCAGTTCTACCCGGTCTTCCTCCTACGAGCAGTACTTC,CASSSTRSSSYEQYF
TRBD1,many,13,TRBJ2-7,TRBV28,TGTGCCACAGGGGGCGCCAGCTCCTACGAGCAGTACTTC,CATGGASSYEQYF
-,few,14,TRBJ2-3,TRBV11-3,TGTGCCAGCAGCCCACGACGAGCGGCAGATACGCAGTATTTT,CASSPRRAADTQYF
-,many,15,TRBJ2-1,TRBV7-3,TGTGCCAGCAGCTTAGGAAGGGGCCCCTACAATGAGCAGTTCTTC,CASSLGRGPYNEQFF
TRBD2,-,12,TRBJ2-1,TRBV12-3/TRBV12-4,TGTGCCAGCAGTTCTAGCGGGCAACTGCAGTTCTTC,CASSSSGQLQFF
TRBD2,-,16,TRBJ2-1,TRBV7-9,TGTGCCAGCAGCTTAGCGCTAGCGGGAGCTGGCAATGAGCAGTTCTTC,CASSLALAGAGNEQFF
-,-,12,TRBJ2-7,TRBV9,TGTGCCAGCAGCGCCGATTCCTACGAGCAGTACTTC,CASSADSYEQYF
TRBD2,many,15,TRBJ2-1,TRBV7-8,TGTGCCAGCAGCCCGCGGAGCGGGGAAGATAATGAGCAGTTCTTC,CASSPRSGEDNEQFF
TRBD1,many,15,TRBJ1-1,TRBV6-5,TGTGCCAGCAGTAGGGGACAGGTTGATAACACTGAAGCTTTCTTT,CASSRGQVDNTEAFF
TRBD2,-,14,TRBJ2-7,TRBV12-3/TRBV12-4,TGTGCCAGCAGTTTAGGACTAGCCCCCAACGAGCAGTACTTC,CASSLGLAPNEQYF
-,many,18,TRBJ2-7,TRBV7-5,-,CISVPEAPPGRGSNEQYF
-,-,13,TRBJ1-5,TRBV18,TGTGCCAGCTCACCACTGGACAATCAGCCCCAGCATTTT,CASSPLDNQPQHF
TRBD1,-,15,TRBJ2-3,TRBV24-1,TGTGCCACCGCCGGGGACAGCCTCAGCACAGATACGCAGTATTTT,CATAGDSLSTDTQYF
-,many,12,TRBJ2-5,TRBV7-2,TGTGCCAGCAGCTTAGACATTCAGACCCAGTACTTC,CASSLDIQTQYF
-,many,13,TRBJ1-1,TRBV10-3,TGTGCCACCCGCGGCCCAGAGAACACTGAAGCTTTCTTT,CATRGPENTEAFF
-,many,15,TRBJ1-3,TRBV12-3/TRBV12-4,TGTGCCAGCAGGGGCCAGGGGACTCCTGGAAACACCATATATTTT,CASRGQGTPGNTIYF
-,few,15,TRBJ1-1,TRBV7-9,TGTGCCAGCAGCTTTAAGGGAGGGCTCAGCACTGAAGCTTTCTTT,CASSFKGGLSTEAFF
-,-,12,TRBJ1-1,TRBV29-1,TGCAGCGTTGATTGGGGGCAGGGTGAAGCTTTCTTT,CSVDWGQGEAFF
-,-,14,TRBJ2-5,TRBV5-1,TGCGCCAGCAGCTTGACAGCCGGGTCGGAGACCCAGTACTTC,CASSLTAGSETQYF
TRBD2,many,15,TRBJ2-3,TRBV7-9,TGTGCCAGCAGCTTAGTGGCGGGAGGATCGGATACGCAGTATTTT,CASSLVAGGSDTQYF
-,many,16,TRBJ1-4,TRBV7-9,TGTGCCAGCAGCTTAGGGGCAGGGGCTATACACGAAAAACTGTTTTTT,CASSLGAGAIHEKLFF
-,many,14,TRBJ1-1,TRBV11-3,TGTGCCAGCAGCTTAGCGTATTCAAGGGTAGAAGCTTTCTTT,CASSLAYSRVEAFF
-,few,10,TRBJ2-3,TRBV29-1,TGCAGCGTTCGAATAGATACGCAGTATTTT,CSVRIDTQYF
TRBD1,-,14,TRBJ1-6,TRBV5-5,TGTGCCAGCAGCACCTGGACAGGGCTCTCACCCCTCCACTTT,CASSTWTGLSPLHF
TRBD2,many,16,TRBJ2-7,TRBV4-2,TGTGCCAGCAGCCAAGATCACACTAGCGGACCCTACGAGCAGTACTTC,CASSQDHTSGPYEQYF
-,-,12,TRBJ2-1,TRBV25-1,TGTGCCAGCAGTGAGCAATACAATGAGCAGTTCTTC,CASSEQYNEQFF
-,many,12,TRBJ1-1,TRBV11-2,TGTGCCAGCAGAATACAGAACACTGAAGCTTTCTTT,CASRIQNTEAFF